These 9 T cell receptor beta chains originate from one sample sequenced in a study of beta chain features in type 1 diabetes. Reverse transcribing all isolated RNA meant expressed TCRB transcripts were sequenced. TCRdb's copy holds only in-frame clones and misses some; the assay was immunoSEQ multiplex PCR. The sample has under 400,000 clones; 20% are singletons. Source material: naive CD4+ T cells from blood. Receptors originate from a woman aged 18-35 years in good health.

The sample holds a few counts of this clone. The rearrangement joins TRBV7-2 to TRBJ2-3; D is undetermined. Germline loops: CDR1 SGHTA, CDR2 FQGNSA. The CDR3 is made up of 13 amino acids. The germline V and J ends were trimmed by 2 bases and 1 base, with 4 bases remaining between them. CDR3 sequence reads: CASSLSGTDTQYF. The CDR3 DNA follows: TGTGCCAGCAGCTTATCAGGCACAGATACGCAGTATTTT.

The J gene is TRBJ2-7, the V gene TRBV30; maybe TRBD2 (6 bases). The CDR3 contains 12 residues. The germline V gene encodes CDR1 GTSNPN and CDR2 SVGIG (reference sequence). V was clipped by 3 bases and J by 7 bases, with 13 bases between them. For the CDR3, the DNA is TGTGCCTGGAGCACCTTGGGAGGTGAGCAGTACTTC. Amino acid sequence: CAWSTLGGEQYF. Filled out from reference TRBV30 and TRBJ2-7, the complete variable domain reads SQTIHQWPATLVQPVGSPLSLECTVEGTSNPNLYWYRQAAGRGLQLLFYSVGIGQISSEVPQNLSASRPQDRQFILSSKKLLLSDSGFYLCAWSTLGGEQYFGPGTRLTVT.

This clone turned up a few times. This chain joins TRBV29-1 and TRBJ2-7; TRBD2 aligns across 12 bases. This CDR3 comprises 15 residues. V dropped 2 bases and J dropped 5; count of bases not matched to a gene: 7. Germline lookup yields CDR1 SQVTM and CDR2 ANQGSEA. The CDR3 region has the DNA TGCAGCGTTGAACCGGCGACTAGCGGGGGCAACGAGCAGTACTTC. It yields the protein CSVEPATSGGNEQYF.

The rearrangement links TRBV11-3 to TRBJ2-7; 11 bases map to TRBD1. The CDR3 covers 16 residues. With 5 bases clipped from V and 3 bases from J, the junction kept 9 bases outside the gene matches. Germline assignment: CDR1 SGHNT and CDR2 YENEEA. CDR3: CASSPRAGTGGYEQYF. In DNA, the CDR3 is TGTGCCAGCAGCCCTCGGGCGGGGACAGGGGGCTACGAGCAGTACTTC.

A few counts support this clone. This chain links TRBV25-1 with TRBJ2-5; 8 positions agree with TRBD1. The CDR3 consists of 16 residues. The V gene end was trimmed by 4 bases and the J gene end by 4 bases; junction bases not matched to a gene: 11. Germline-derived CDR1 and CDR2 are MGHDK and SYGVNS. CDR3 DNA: TGTGCCAGCAGTGCTTGGGTGACAGGGGATCGAGAGACCCAGTACTTC. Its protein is CASSAWVTGDRETQYF.

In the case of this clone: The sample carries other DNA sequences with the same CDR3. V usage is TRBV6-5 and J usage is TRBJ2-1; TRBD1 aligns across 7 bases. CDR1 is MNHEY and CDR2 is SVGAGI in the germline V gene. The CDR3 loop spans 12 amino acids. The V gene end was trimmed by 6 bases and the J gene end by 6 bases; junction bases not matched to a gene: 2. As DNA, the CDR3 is TGTGCCAGCAGCCCAGGGGGCAATGAGCAGTTCTTC. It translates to CASSPGGNEQFF.

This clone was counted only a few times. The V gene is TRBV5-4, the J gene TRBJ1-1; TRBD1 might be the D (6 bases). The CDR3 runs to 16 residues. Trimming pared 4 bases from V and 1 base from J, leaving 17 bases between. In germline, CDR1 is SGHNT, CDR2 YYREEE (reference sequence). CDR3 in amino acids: CASSRHRAPRNTEAFF. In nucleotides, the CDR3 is TGTGCCAGCAGCCGACACAGGGCGCCCCGGAACACTGAAGCTTTCTTT.

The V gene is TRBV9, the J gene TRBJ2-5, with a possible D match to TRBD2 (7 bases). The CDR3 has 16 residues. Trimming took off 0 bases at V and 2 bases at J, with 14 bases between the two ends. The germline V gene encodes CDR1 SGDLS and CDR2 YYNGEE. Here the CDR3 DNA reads TGTGCCAGCAGCGTAGGAGGGGGGGCCGGGCAAGAGACCCAGTACTTC. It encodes CASSVGGGAGQETQYF.

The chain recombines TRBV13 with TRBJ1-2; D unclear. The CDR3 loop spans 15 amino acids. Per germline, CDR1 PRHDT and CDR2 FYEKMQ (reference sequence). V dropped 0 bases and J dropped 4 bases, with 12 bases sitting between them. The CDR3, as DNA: TGTGCCAGCAGCTTAGGCCAGGAGGCAATCTATGGCTACACCTTC. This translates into CASSLGQEAIYGYTF.